The clone carrying this T cell receptor (beta chain) has more than one count but fewer than ten. Its matching antigen is unknown. The sample originates from a study of beta chain features in type 1 diabetes. Study-level information: Cells sorted and examined across all samples totaled approximately 100,000,000.

Every bit of the isolated RNA underwent reverse transcription, so sequencing read expressed TCRB transcripts. The data were produced by immunoSEQ multiplex PCR, yet TCRdb's version contains in-frame clones alone and is incomplete. The sample consists of about 470,000 clones, roughly 31% of them appearing once. Study conclusions and caveats: TCRB CDR3 length was moderately but significantly reduced in all four CD4+ subsets of Type 1 diabetes patients.

From germline, CDR1 is LNHNV and CDR2 YYDKDF (reference sequence). The CDR3 sequence is 14 residues long. Trimming at V came to 3 bases and at J to 5 bases, leaving 7 bases not matched to a gene. This clonotype was sampled from a man younger than 30 in good health. The sequencing sample was made of naive CD4+ T cells from blood. The V and J genes are TRBV15 and TRBJ2-7; the match to TRBD1 covers 7 bases. CDR3 nucleotide sequence: TGTGCCACCAGCAGGGTGGGACAGACAAACGAGCAGTACTTC. Amino acid sequence: CATSRVGQTNEQYF.